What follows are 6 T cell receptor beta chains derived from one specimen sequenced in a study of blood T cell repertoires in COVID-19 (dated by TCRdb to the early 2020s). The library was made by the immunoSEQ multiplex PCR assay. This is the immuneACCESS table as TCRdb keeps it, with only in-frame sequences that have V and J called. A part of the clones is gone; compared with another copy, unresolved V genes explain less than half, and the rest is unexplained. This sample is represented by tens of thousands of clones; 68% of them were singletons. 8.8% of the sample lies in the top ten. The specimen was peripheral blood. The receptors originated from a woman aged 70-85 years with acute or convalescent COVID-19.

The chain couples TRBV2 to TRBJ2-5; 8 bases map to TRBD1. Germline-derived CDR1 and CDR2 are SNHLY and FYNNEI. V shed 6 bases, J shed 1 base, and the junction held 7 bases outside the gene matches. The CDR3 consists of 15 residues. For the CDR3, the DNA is TGTGCCAGCAGCCCGGACAGGGTGAGCCAAGAGACCCAGTACTTC. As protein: CASSPDRVSQETQYF. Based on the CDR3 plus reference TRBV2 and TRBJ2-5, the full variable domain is EPEVTQTPSHQVTQMGQEVILRCVPISNHLYFYWYRQILGQKVEFLVSFYNNEISEKSEIFDDQFSVERPDGSNFTLKIRSTKLEDSAMYFCASSPDRVSQETQYFGPGTRLLVL.

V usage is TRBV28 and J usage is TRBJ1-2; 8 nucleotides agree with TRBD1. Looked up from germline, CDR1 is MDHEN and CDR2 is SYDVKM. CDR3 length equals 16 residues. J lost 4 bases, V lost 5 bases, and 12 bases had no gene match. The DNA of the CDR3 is TGTGCCAGCAGTGTATCCCCCCCGGACAGGGCCTATGGCTACACCTTC. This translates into CASSVSPPDRAYGYTF.

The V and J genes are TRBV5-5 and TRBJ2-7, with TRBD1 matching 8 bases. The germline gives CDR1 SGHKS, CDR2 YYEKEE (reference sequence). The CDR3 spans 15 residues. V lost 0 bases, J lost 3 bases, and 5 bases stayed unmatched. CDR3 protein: CASSLGNGQGYEQYF. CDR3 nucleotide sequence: TGTGCCAGCAGCTTGGGTAACGGACAGGGCTACGAGCAGTACTTC. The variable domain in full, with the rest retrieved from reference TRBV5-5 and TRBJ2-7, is DAGVTQSPTHLIKTRGQQVTLRCSPISGHKSVSWYQQVLGQGPQFIFQYYEKEERGRGNFPDRFSARQFPNYSSELNVNALLLGDSALYLCASSLGNGQGYEQYFGPGTRLTVT.

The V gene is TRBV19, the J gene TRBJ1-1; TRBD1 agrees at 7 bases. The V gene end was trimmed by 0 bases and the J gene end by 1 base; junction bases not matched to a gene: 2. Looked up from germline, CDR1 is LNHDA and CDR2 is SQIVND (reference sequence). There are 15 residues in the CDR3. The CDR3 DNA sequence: TGTGCCAGTAGTATAGAGGGACAGACGAACACTGAAGCTTTCTTT. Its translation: CASSIEGQTNTEAFF.

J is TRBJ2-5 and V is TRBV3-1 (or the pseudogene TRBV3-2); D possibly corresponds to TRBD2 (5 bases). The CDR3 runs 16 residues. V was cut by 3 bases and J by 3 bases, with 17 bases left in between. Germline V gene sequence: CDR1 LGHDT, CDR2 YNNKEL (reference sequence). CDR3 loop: CASSQIQLGEKETQYF. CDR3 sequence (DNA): TGTGCCAGCAGCCAGATACAACTAGGAGAGAAAGAGACCCAGTACTTC.

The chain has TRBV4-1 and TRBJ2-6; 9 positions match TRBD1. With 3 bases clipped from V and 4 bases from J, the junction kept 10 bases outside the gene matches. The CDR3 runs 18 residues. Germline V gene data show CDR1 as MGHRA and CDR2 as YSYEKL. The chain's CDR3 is CASSHVTYRGRGANVLTF. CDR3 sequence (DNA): TGCGCCAGCAGCCATGTTACGTACAGGGGGCGCGGGGCCAACGTCCTGACTTTC.